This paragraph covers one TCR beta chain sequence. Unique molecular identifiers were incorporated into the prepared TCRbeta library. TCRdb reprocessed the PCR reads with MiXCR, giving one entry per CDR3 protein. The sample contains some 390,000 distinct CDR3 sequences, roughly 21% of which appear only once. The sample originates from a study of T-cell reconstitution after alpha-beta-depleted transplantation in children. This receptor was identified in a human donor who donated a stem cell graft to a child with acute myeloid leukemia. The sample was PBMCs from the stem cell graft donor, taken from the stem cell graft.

The CDR3 loop is CASSEMGGTYEQYF. The CDR3, as DNA: TGTGCCAGCAGTGAAATGGGGGGGACCTACGAGCAGTACTTC. The chain combines TRBV25-1 with TRBJ2-7; 7 nucleotides line up with TRBD2. J was trimmed by 2 bases and V by 2 bases; bases with no gene match: 3. The CDR3 spans 14 residues. The germline V gene encodes CDR1 MGHDK and CDR2 SYGVNS.